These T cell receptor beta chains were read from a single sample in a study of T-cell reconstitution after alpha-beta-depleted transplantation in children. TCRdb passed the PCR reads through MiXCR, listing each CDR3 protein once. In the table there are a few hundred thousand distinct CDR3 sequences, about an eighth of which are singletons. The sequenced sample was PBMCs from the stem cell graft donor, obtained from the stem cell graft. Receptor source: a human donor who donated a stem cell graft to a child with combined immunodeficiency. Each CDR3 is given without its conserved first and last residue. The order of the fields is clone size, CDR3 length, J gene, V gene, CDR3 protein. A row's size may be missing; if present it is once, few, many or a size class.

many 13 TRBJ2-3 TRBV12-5 ASGLKYGTADTQY
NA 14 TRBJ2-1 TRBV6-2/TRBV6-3 ASSYETGFSYNEQF
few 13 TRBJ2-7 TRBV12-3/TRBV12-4 ASSSPGTPLYEQY
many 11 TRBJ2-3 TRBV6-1 ASSPRVTDTQY
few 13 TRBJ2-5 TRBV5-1 ASSLESSGSETQY
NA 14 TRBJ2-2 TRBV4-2 ASSQEVGGGDGELF
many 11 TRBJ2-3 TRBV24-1 ATSGRGGDTQY
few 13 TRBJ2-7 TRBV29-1 SALFGTSLSDEQY
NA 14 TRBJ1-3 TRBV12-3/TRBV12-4 ASTRSDWSSGNTIY
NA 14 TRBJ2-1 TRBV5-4 ASSLAEGRVTSEQF
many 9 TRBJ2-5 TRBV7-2 ASSTLETQY
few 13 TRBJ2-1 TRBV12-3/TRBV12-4 ASSFFGREGNEQF
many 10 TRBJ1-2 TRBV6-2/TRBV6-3 ASRRGQGGYT
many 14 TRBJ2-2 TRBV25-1 ASSRQGHANTGELF
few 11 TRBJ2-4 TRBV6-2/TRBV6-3 ASKAGGGDIQY
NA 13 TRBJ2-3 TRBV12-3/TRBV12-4 ASTLSGRAADTQY
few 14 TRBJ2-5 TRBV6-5 ASSYGSRGAQETQY
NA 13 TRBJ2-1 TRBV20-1 SARPTGLGYNEQF
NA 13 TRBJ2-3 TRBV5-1 ASSSGLAVADTQY
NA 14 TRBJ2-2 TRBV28 ASTLAGDGSTGELF
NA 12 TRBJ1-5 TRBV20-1 SARGPGINQPQH
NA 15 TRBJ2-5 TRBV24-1 ATSDFGQTVFQETQY
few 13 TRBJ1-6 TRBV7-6 ASSLAAGNNSPLH
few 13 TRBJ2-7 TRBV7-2 ASSPGTSGIGEQY
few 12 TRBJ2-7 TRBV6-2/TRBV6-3 ASLRGRETYEQY
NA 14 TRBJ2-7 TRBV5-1 ASRKWLGSDGYEQY
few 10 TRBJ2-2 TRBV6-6 ASIRRTGELF
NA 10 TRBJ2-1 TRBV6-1 ATLSLHNEQF
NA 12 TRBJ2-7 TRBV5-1 ASSLQGIFYEQY
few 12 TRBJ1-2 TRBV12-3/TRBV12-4 ASSQGQGNYGYT
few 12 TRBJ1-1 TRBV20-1 SASRGQLNTEAF
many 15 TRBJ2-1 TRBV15 ATSRDIKVSAYNEQF
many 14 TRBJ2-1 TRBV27 ASSFSPGGFYNEQF
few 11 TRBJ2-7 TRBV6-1 ASSVDRAYEQY
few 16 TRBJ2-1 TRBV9 ASSLTVGGRLSYNEQF
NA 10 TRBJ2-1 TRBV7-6 ASSLAGTGAF
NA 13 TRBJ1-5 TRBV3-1 ASSQGGDSNQPQH
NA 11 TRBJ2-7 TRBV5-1 ASSLRQGYEQC
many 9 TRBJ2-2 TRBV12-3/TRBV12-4 ASSYWGELF
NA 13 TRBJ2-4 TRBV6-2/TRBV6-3 ASSYFGRGENIQY
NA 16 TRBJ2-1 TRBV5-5 ASSLVFFRSSGQYEQF
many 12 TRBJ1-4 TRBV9 ASSATATNEKLF
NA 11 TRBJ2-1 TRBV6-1 ASSLSLVREQF
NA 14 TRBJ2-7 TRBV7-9 ASSLGSGSSLSEQY
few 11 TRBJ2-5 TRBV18 ASSPSLAQTQY
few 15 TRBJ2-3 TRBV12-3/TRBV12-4 ASSFVLAGSSTDTQY
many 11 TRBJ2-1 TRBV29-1 SAPGASYNEQF
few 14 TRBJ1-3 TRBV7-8 ASSTRDGGSGNTIY
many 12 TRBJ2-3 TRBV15 ATSRLGYTDTQY
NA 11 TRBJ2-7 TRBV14 ASRGQGAHEQY